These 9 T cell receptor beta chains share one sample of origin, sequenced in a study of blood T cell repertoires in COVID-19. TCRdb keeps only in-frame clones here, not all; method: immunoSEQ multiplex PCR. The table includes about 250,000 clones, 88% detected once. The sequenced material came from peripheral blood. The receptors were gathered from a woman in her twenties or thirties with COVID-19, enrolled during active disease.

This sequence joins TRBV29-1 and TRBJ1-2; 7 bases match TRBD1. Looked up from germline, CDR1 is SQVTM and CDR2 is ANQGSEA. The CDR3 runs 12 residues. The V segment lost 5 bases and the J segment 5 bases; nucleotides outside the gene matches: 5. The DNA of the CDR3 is TGCAGCGTTTCAGGGACAGTTTATGGCTACACCTTC. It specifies CSVSGTVYGYTF.

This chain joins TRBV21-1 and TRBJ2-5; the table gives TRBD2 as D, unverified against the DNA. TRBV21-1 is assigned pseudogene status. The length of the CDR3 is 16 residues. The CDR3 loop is CASSRGADVCCETQYF. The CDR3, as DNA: TGTGCCAGCAGCCGCGGCGCAGATGTATGTTGCGAGACCCAGTACTTC.

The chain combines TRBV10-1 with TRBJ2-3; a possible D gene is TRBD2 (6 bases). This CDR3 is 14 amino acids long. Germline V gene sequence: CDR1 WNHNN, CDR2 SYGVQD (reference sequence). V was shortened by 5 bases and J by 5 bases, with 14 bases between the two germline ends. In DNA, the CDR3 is TGCGCCAGCAGTCCCCATCGGGAGATAGATACGCAGTATTTT. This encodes CASSPHREIDTQYF.

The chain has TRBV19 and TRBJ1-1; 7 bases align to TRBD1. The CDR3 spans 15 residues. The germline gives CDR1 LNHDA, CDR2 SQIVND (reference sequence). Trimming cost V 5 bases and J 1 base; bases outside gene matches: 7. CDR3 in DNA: TGTGCCAGTAGTGGGAGACAGGGTTCGAACACTGAAGCTTTCTTT. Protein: CASSGRQGSNTEAFF.

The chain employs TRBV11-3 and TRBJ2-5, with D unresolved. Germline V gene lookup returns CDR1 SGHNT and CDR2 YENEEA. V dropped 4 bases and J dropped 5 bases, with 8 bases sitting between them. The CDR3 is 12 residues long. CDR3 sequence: CASSSTGETQYF. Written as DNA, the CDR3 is TGTGCCAGCAGCTCCACCGGGGAGACCCAGTACTTC.

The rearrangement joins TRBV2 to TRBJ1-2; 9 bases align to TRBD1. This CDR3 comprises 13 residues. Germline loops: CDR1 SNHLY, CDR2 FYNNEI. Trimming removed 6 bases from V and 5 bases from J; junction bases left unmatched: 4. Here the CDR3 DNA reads TGTGCCAGCAGACAGGGGGCGGTTTATGGCTACACCTTC. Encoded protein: CASRQGAVYGYTF.

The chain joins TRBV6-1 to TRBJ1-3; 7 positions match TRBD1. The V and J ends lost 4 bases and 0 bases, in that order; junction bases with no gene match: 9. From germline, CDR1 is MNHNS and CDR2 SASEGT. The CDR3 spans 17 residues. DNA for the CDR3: TGTGCCAGCAGTGGCTACGGAGGGGGCCGCTCTGGAAACACCATATATTTT. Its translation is CASSGYGGGRSGNTIYF.

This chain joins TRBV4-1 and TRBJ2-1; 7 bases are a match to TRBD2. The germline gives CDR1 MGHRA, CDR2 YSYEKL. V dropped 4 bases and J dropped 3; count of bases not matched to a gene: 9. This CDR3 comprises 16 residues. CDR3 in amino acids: CASSLLPSGYYNEQFF. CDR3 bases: TGCGCCAGCAGCCTCCTCCCTAGCGGATACTACAATGAGCAGTTCTTC.

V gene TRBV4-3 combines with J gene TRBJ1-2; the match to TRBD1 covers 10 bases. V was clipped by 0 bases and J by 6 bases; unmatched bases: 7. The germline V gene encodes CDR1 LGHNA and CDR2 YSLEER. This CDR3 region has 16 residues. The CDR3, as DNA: TGCGCCAGCAGCCAAGAACGACCAGGGACAGGGGATGGCTACACCTTC. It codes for CASSQERPGTGDGYTF.